This T cell receptor (beta chain) was profiled in a study of T cells in Graves' hyperthyroidism and ophthalmopathy (dated by TCRdb to the late 2010s). For context, the study as a whole: Peripheral blood was sampled at the time of initial diagnosis, prior to any treatment. Prospective prediction of ophthalmopathy was tested in an independent validation cohort of approximately 18 hyperthyroidism patients and 17 patients who later progressed to ophthalmopathy. Once sampling was done, hyperthyroidism patients were given methimazole at a starting dose of 30 mg daily, whereas ophthalmopathy patients were given high-dose intravenous methylprednisolone. TCR V-J signatures able to tell the groups apart were searched for in a discovery cohort of more than 90 patients, of whom more than 40 had Graves' ophthalmopathy and roughly 59 had stable Graves' hyperthyroidism. For training and testing, the 100 or so patients in the discovery cohort were randomly divided in a 7:3 ratio. In addition, the study compared T-cell repertoires in thyroid tissue and in blood from roughly six Graves' hyperthyroidism patients. TCR Vbeta CDR3 sequencing of 135 peripheral blood samples (roughly 41 ophthalmopathy, 70 to 85 hyperthyroidism and some 17 progressor patients) is reported in the paper. General findings and caveats noted by the study authors: During validation, the model predicted progression to ophthalmopathy a median of about 6.3 months ahead of onset, with just under 71% sensitivity and 72% to 80% specificity. Sample size was not statistically predetermined, and investigators were not blinded to group allocation. Most expanded thyroid clonotypes (frequency above 0.001) were also detected in blood, a finding suggesting that blood repertoires may reflect thyroid immune responses. Ophthalmopathy was separated from stable hyperthyroidism by a 13 V-J signature model, with approximately 89% sensitivity and roughly 84% specificity obtained in cross-validation and 80%/75% obtained in testing.

This clonotype was seen a handful of times. The antigen it recognizes is unknown. No much larger clone exists at a distance of one base, and base qualities are not known. Amplification of TCR beta CDR3 regions was carried out from RNA transcripts. For the first round of RT-PCR on the TCR CDR3, the HTBI primer set was used together with the Qiagen OneStep RT-PCR kit. The libraries were constructed in a second round of multiplex PCR and then size-selected and purified. The libraries were sequenced on an Illumina HiSeq2000 using paired-end 100 bp reads. The original methods were these. SOAPnuke was used to process the raw data, removing reads that contained adapters or uncalled bases, had a mean Phred below 15, or lacked an exact match to the constant primer or identifier. High-quality paired reads were merged using COPE v1.2.5, and each unique nucleotide sequence was defined as a clonotype. Clonotypes were aligned to IMGT TRBV, TRBD and TRBJ reference segments using MiTCR v1.1. The analysis included only V-J combinations with a frequency above 0.0001, which together covered over 98% of the repertoires. The TCS score was defined as F50 (clonal expansion) divided by E x V (chaos), with BLOSUM62-based TCRdist calculated between CDR3 peptides within each V-J. Welch's t-statistics and random forest reduced around 520 V-J features to around 14, which were used in a naive Bayes classifier (R e1071). The public reads were run again by TCRdb, first through fastp at Q25 and then through MiXCR, and only productive beta chains were kept. Merged by CDR3 protein, the rows form single entries marked with the most common genes and DNA. The V and J calls come from TCRdb's annotation, not from the publication. The sample table lists hundreds of thousands of distinct CDR3 sequences, more than 15% of them with a count of one. The leading ten clones occupy around 55% of the sample.

Ophthalmopathy patients had moderately to severely active disease, Clinical Activity Score of at least 3, NOSPECS grade of at least 4, and duration under 3 months. Patients with uncontrolled infections, other autoimmune diseases, pregnancy or lactation were excluded. Diagnoses were established on the basis of clinical symptoms, serum thyroxine and TRAb, thyroid ultrasound, and orbital computed tomography. PBMCs were isolated from approximately 10 ml of fresh peripheral blood by Ficoll-Paque density gradient centrifugation. Total RNA was extracted using Trizol reagent, and RNA quality was assessed on an Agilent 2100 Bioanalyzer. This sequence was found in a woman aged 55-70 years with Graves' ophthalmopathy. The material sequenced was blood.

The DNA sequence follows: TGTGCCAGCAGTCAAACTAGCGGGGGCTCCTACGAGCAGTACTTC. Its protein reads: CASSQTSGGSYEQYF. Rearrangement joined TRBV11-2 to TRBJ2-7, and TRBD2 aligns with 11 junction nucleotides. The CDR3 starts with the cysteine, ends with the phenylalanine, and has 15 residues. The only DNA kept is the CDR3, 45 bases in frame from the first base. The germline V gene supplies CDR1 SGHAT and CDR2 FQNNGV. Trimming accounts for 6 bases at V and 0 bases at J, while the number of junction bases matched to no gene is 4.